A single sample gave rise to the 22 T cell receptor beta chains below, sequenced in a study of identical twins. TCRdb re-analysed the 5' RACE reads in MiXCR, keeping a single row per CDR3 protein. This sample has about 470,000 distinct CDR3 sequences, with 20% to 25% found just once. This sample also belongs to another study, concerning T cells expressing NK-cell markers.

The specimen sequenced was CD4+ T cells sorted from blood. The receptors originated from a woman aged 18-29 years in good health.

The chain joins TRBV6-1 to TRBJ1-1; 7 bases line up with TRBD1. Germline assignment: CDR1 MNHNS and CDR2 SASEGT. Trimming removed 4 bases from V and 2 bases from J; junction bases left unmatched: 4. The CDR3 contains 14 residues. The CDR3 coding sequence is TGTGCCAGCAGTGCCCGACAGGGAAACACTGAAGCTTTCTTT. This gives the protein CASSARQGNTEAFF.

J is TRBJ2-7 and V is TRBV5-1, with 10 nucleotides matching TRBD2. The CDR3 sequence is 16 residues long. In germline, CDR1 is SGHRS, CDR2 YFSETQ. The V gene end was trimmed by 0 bases and the J gene end by 6 bases; junction bases not matched to a gene: 9. CDR3 loop: CASSLGLLAGVFEQYF. DNA of the CDR3: TGCGCCAGCAGCTTGGGCCTCCTAGCGGGAGTCTTCGAGCAGTACTTC.

This clonotype was counted between two and nine times. The rearrangement links TRBV27 to TRBJ1-6; D gene uncertain. Looked up from germline, CDR1 is MNHEY and CDR2 is SMNVEV (reference sequence). V shed 6 bases and J shed 8 bases, with 14 bases lying between them. This CDR3 contains 14 residues. The CDR3 DNA follows: TGTGCCAGCAGCCCTACAGTTACCTATTCACCCCTCCACTTT. It encodes CASSPTVTYSPLHF.

In this sample, this clonotype turned up a few times. V and J are TRBV20-1 and TRBJ2-3, with a tentative D call TRBD1 (5 bases). The germline gives CDR1 DFQATT, CDR2 SNEGSKA (reference sequence). V lost 5 bases, J lost 6 bases, and 12 bases lay in between. There are 12 residues in the CDR3. The DNA for the CDR3 is TGCAGTGCTTCCGCAGGGTTGGATACGCAGTATTTT. Translation: CSASAGLDTQYF.

The chain is built from TRBV14 and TRBJ2-4; 7 bases align to TRBD2. Losses at the gene ends were 0 bases for V and 0 bases for J; bases not matched to a gene: 8. In germline, CDR1 is SGHDN, CDR2 FVKESK. This CDR3 comprises 18 residues. The CDR3 DNA reads TGTGCCAGCAGCCAAGATTTACTAGCGCGAGGAGCCAAAAACATTCAGTACTTC. Its translation is CASSQDLLARGAKNIQYF.

The sample holds a few counts of this clonotype. V gene TRBV12-3 or TRBV12-4 combines with J gene TRBJ1-1; TRBD1 is a possible D gene (5 bases). The CDR3 sequence is 15 residues long. Trimming removed 4 bases at V and 0 bases at J, with 12 bases between. CDR3 bases: TGTGCCAGCAGTTCAAGGGGCAGGATGAACACTGAAGCTTTCTTT. Amino acid sequence: CASSSRGRMNTEAFF.

Only a few counts were recorded for this clonotype. V is TRBV20-1 and J is TRBJ2-7, with 8 bases fitting TRBD2. CDR3 length: 13 amino acids. Germline V gene lookup returns CDR1 DFQATT and CDR2 SNEGSKA (reference sequence). V dropped 3 bases and J dropped 1; count of bases not matched to a gene: 2. CDR3 sequence: CSASGGASYEQYF. The CDR3, as DNA: TGCAGTGCTAGCGGGGGGGCATCCTACGAGCAGTACTTC.

This clonotype occurred a few times. The genes are TRBV29-1 and TRBJ2-1; D uncertain. V shed 4 bases and J shed 0 bases, with 7 bases lying between them. The CDR3 covers 13 residues. Germline values: CDR1 SQVTM, CDR2 ANQGSEA. The CDR3 reads CSVAPLSYNEQFF. DNA of the CDR3: TGCAGCGTTGCCCCCCTCTCCTACAATGAGCAGTTCTTC.

CDR3: CASSPGGSRQETQYF. CDR3 nucleotides: TGTGCCAGCAGTCCCGGGGGGTCCCGGCAAGAGACCCAGTACTTC. The gene calls are TRBV7-3 and TRBJ2-5, with 7 bases fitting TRBD2. With 6 bases clipped from V and 2 bases from J, the junction kept 9 bases outside the gene matches. Per germline, CDR1 SGHTA and CDR2 FQGTGA. The CDR3 is made up of 15 amino acids.

This clonotype was found a few times. This rearrangement joins TRBV4-2 to TRBJ2-3; 13 nucleotides match TRBD2. The germline V gene encodes CDR1 LGHNA and CDR2 YNFKEQ. This CDR3 spans 16 amino acids. The V segment lost 5 bases and the J segment 10 bases; nucleotides outside the gene matches: 12. The CDR3 DNA follows: TGTGCCAGCAGCTACCATCCTACTAGCGGGGGGGGTCCGCAGTATTTT. Translated: CASSYHPTSGGGPQYF.

The CDR3 spells CSVVQGADEQYF. CDR3 DNA: TGCAGCGTTGTGCAGGGGGCAGATGAGCAGTACTTC. V and J are TRBV29-1 and TRBJ2-7; 8 nucleotides match TRBD1. CDR1 SQVTM and CDR2 ANQGSEA come from the germline V gene. J gave up 7 bases and V 4 bases, and 6 bases lay outside the gene matches. This CDR3 region has 12 residues.

This clonotype has only a few counts. This chain joins TRBV6-2 or TRBV6-3 and TRBJ2-1; 13 bases are shared with TRBD2. This CDR3 has 17 amino acids. Trimming took 6 bases from V and 10 from J; bases not matched to a gene: 15. Germline V gene sequence: CDR1 MNHEY, CDR2 SVGEGT. The CDR3 nucleotides are TGTGCCAGCAGCCACCGGGCGGGACTAGCGGGACGAAACGAGCAGTTCTTC. It specifies CASSHRAGLAGRNEQFF.

This clonotype has more than one count but fewer than ten. The CDR3 coding sequence is TGTGCCAGCAGCCAAGATAACAGGGAAGCTTTCTTT. It codes for CASSQDNREAFF. The chain couples TRBV3-1 to TRBJ1-1; D is perhaps TRBD1 (5 bases). Germline V CDR1 and CDR2: LGHDT, YNNKEL (reference sequence). This CDR3 region has 12 residues. The V gene lost 0 bases and the J gene lost 8 bases, with 7 bases spanning the gap. Full variable domain (remainder filled in from reference TRBV3-1 and TRBJ1-1): DTAVSQTPKYLVTQMGNDKSIKCEQNLGHDTMYWYKQDSKKFLKIMFSYNNKELIINETVPNRFSPKSPDKAHLNLHINSLELGDSAVYFCASSQDNREAFFGQGTRLTVV.

A few counts support this clonotype. The chain carries TRBV20-1 and TRBJ2-1; D may be TRBD2 (7 bases). CDR3 size: 15 residues. Germline V CDR1 and CDR2: DFQATT, SNEGSKA (reference sequence). Deletions cut 1 base from V and 4 bases from J, with 14 bases between. The DNA of the CDR3 is TGCAGTGCTAGAGGGGGGCGGGGGTCTTACAATGAGCAGTTCTTC. The encoded protein is CSARGGRGSYNEQFF.

The chain employs TRBV20-1 and TRBJ2-1; D is perhaps TRBD2 (5 bases). V lost 3 bases, J lost 0 bases, and 6 bases lay in between. In germline, CDR1 is DFQATT, CDR2 SNEGSKA (reference sequence). The CDR3 has 13 residues. The CDR3 spells CSASGDSYNEQFF. DNA of the CDR3: TGCAGTGCTAGCGGGGACTCCTACAATGAGCAGTTCTTC.

This clonotype was detected many times. The rearrangement uses TRBV2 and TRBJ1-1; D not resolved. Trimming removed 5 bases from V and 1 base from J, with 8 bases in between. There are 13 residues in the CDR3. From germline, CDR1 is SNHLY and CDR2 FYNNEI. CDR3 in DNA: TGTGCCAGCAGTCTTTTTAAGAACACTGAAGCTTTCTTT. This encodes CASSLFKNTEAFF.

The table lists this clonotype with a few counts. J is TRBJ2-3 and V is TRBV20-1; D is unresolved. V was pared by 5 bases and J by 5 bases, with 14 bases between. CDR1 is DFQATT, CDR2 SNEGSKA, per germline (reference sequence). The CDR3 covers 13 residues. The CDR3 spells CSALLGSRDTQYF. CDR3 DNA: TGCAGTGCTTTATTAGGCAGTAGAGATACGCAGTATTTT.

A few counts support this clonotype. The chain is built from TRBV6-1 and TRBJ1-2; D is undetermined. V lost 7 bases and J lost 1, with 10 bases in between. The CDR3 spans 13 residues. Looked up from germline, CDR1 is MNHNS and CDR2 is SASEGT. This CDR3 reads CASNPGFNYGYTF. The CDR3 DNA follows: TGTGCCAGCAATCCGGGGTTTAACTATGGCTACACCTTC.

A few counts support this clonotype. The chain links TRBV28 to TRBJ2-7; either TRBD1 or TRBD2 may fit D (5 bases each). This CDR3 contains 13 residues. V was clipped by 3 bases and J by 2 bases, with 8 bases between them. Looked up from germline, CDR1 is MDHEN and CDR2 is SYDVKM. The CDR3 region is CASSLGVAYEQYF. CDR3 bases: TGTGCCAGCAGTTTGGGGGTGGCCTACGAGCAGTACTTC. Drawing the rest from reference TRBV28 and TRBJ2-7, the complete variable domain is DVKVTQSSRYLVKRTGEKVFLECVQDMDHENMFWYRQDPGLGLRLIYFSYDVKMKEKGDIPEGYSVSREKKERFSLILESASTNQTSMYLCASSLGVAYEQYFGPGTRLTVT.

V is TRBV4-3 and J is TRBJ2-7; no clear D. Germline assignment: CDR1 LGHNA and CDR2 YSLEER. The V and J ends lost 4 bases and 6 bases respectively, with 19 bases between them. There are 15 residues in the CDR3. The CDR3 here is CASSPGLHRGSEQYF. The CDR3 region has the DNA TGCGCCAGCAGCCCTGGTCTGCATAGAGGATCCGAGCAGTACTTC.

The chain uses TRBV20-1 and TRBJ2-7, with 8 bases aligning to TRBD1. This CDR3 spans 14 amino acids. With 5 bases clipped from V and 1 base from J, the junction kept 7 bases outside the gene matches. CDR1 is DFQATT, CDR2 SNEGSKA, per germline (reference sequence). CDR3 sequence reads: CSASQGGRSYEQYF. The CDR3, as DNA: TGCAGTGCTTCACAGGGGGGACGGTCCTACGAGCAGTACTTC.

The chain carries TRBV6-5 and TRBJ2-7; no reliable D call. Germline loops: CDR1 MNHEY, CDR2 SVGAGI. CDR3 length: 16 residues. V lost 2 bases, J lost 2 bases, and 16 bases lay in between. The CDR3 DNA follows: TGTGCCAGCAGTTACCCAGGACCGGGTCAAGCCTACGAGCAGTACTTC. This encodes CASSYPGPGQAYEQYF.